Shown below are 27 T cell receptor beta chains from a single sample sequenced in a study of CD8 T cells in ankylosing spondylitis. Points from the study as a whole: Ankylosing spondylitis blood appeared to carry a characteristic TCR beta motif of under ten highly homologous variants.

The antigens of these receptors remain unknown. TCRdb called the 5' RACE reads again in MiXCR, with one record for every CDR3 protein. Here the sample spans about 540,000 distinct CDR3 sequences, more than 9.5% being singletons. Sequenced: blood, either unsorted or a sorted T cell fraction (not recorded which). All receptors derive from a male donor with ankylosing spondylitis.

The J gene is TRBJ1-4, the V gene TRBV3-1, with D possibly matching TRBD1 (6 bases). This CDR3 spans 14 amino acids. Germline CDR1 LGHDT, CDR2 YNNKEL (reference sequence). V lost 3 bases to trimming and J lost 5 bases, with 10 bases between them. As DNA, the CDR3 is TGTGCCAGCAGCCACGGACAGCGAAATGAAAAACTGTTTTTT. This codes for CASSHGQRNEKLFF.

In its sample, this clonotype was seen a few times. The chain recombines TRBV4-1 with TRBJ2-3, with D possibly being TRBD2 (6 bases). Germline V gene data show CDR1 as MGHRA and CDR2 as YSYEKL. The CDR3 extends over 16 amino acids. V lost 3 bases and J 4 bases, leaving 17 bases between the germline ends. This CDR3 reads CASSQPSVGSSDTQYF. The DNA for the CDR3 is TGCGCCAGCAGCCAGCCTAGCGTTGGGAGTTCAGATACGCAGTATTTT.

This clonotype was detected many times. The germline gene is not matched at one end of the junction; a read error may be the cause. The chain recombines TRBV12-3 or TRBV12-4 with TRBJ2-1; a weak D match, TRBD2 (5 bases). This CDR3 is 15 amino acids long. The CDR3 DNA is TGTGCCAGCAGCTTAGGACGGGAAAGCTACAATGAGCAGTTCTTC. Residues: CASSLGRESYNEQFF.

This clonotype was counted many times. The rearrangement joins TRBV5-1 to TRBJ1-2; the D gene is possibly TRBD1 (6 bases). Trimming took off 2 bases at V and 0 bases at J, with 11 bases between the two ends. There are 15 residues in the CDR3. Germline V gene sequence: CDR1 SGHRS, CDR2 YFSETQ. CDR3: CASSLSGTPNYGYTF. DNA of the CDR3: TGCGCCAGCAGCTTATCCGGGACACCTAACTATGGCTACACCTTC.

The chain uses TRBV7-9 and TRBJ2-1, with TRBD2 identical over 10 bases. This CDR3 has 15 amino acids. The germline gives CDR1 SEHNR, CDR2 FQNEAQ (reference sequence). The junction had 7 bases not matched to a gene; V was cut back by 3 bases and J by 8 bases. CDR3 DNA: TGTGCCAGCAGCTTCCCGAGCGGGGGGGTCGATGAGCAGTTCTTC. Its protein product is CASSFPSGGVDEQFF.

This clonotype turned up a few times. The gene calls are TRBV5-1 and TRBJ2-3, with 8 bases lining up with TRBD2. The trim removed 4 bases at V and 1 base at J, leaving 11 bases unmatched. The germline V gene has CDR1 SGHRS and CDR2 YFSETQ. The CDR3 has 17 amino acids. The chain's CDR3 is CASSPPSAGVGTDTQYF. The CDR3 nucleotides read TGCGCCAGCAGCCCACCCTCAGCGGGAGTTGGCACAGATACGCAGTATTTT. Using reference TRBV5-1 and TRBJ2-3 for the parts outside the CDR3, the full variable domain is KAGVTQTPRYLIKTRGQQVTLSCSPISGHRSVSWYQQTPGQGLQFLFEYFSETQRNKGNFPGRFSGRQFSNSRSEMNVSTLELGDSALYLCASSPPSAGVGTDTQYFGPGTRLTVL.

The chain is built from TRBV6-1 and TRBJ2-7; D not resolved. The CDR3 is 12 amino acids. V lost 3 bases and J lost 3, with 6 bases in between. Germline V lookup: CDR1 MNHNS, CDR2 SASEGT. The CDR3 is CASSDLSYEQYF. CDR3 sequence (DNA): TGTGCCAGCAGTGACCTCAGCTACGAGCAGTACTTC.

A few counts support this clonotype. The chain uses TRBV12-3 or TRBV12-4 and TRBJ1-1, with TRBD1 as a possible D gene (5 bases). The CDR3 has 16 amino acids. The germline V and J ends were trimmed by 6 bases and 1 base, with 18 bases remaining between them. CDR3 coding DNA: TGTGCCAGCAGACGGGACCCCTCGAAGGGGAACACTGAAGCTTTCTTT. This encodes CASRRDPSKGNTEAFF.

The chain recombines TRBV5-1 with TRBJ2-3; 11 positions match TRBD2. Germline-derived CDR1 and CDR2 are SGHRS and YFSETQ. Losses at the gene ends were 0 bases for V and 8 bases for J; bases not matched to a gene: 11. The CDR3 covers 17 residues. The CDR3 loop is CASSLDLLAGVGRTQYF. The CDR3 DNA reads as TGCGCCAGCAGCTTGGATTTACTAGCGGGAGTGGGGCGTACGCAGTATTTT.

This clonotype was observed once. The chain uses TRBV6-6 and TRBJ2-7; D unclear. V lost 6 bases and J lost 4, with 13 bases in between. Per the germline V gene, CDR1 is MNHNY and CDR2 is SVGAGI (reference sequence). The CDR3 extends over 13 amino acids. The CDR3 here is CASSKILPYEQYF. CDR3 in DNA: TGTGCCAGCAGCAAAATCCTCCCATACGAGCAGTACTTC.

The chain is built from TRBV6-5 and TRBJ2-7; no clear D. This CDR3 spans 15 amino acids. Trimming stripped 5 bases from V and 3 bases from J, with 17 bases between. Germline lookup yields CDR1 MNHEY and CDR2 SVGAGI. This CDR3 reads CASSPSYTSGYEQYV. Written as DNA, the CDR3 is TGTGCCAGCAGTCCCTCGTATACATCGGGCTACGAGCAGTACGTC.

This clonotype was detected once. A much larger clone lies a single base off, so this may be a read error. This sequence joins TRBV20-1 and TRBJ1-6; tentatively, D is TRBD1 (5 bases). The CDR3 covers 13 residues. The V gene's germline CDR1 is DFQATT and CDR2 SNEGSKA (reference sequence). The CDR3 protein is CSARPRQNSPPHF. CDR3 sequence (DNA): TGCAGTGCTAGACCGCGACAGAATTCACCCCCCCACTTT.

This clonotype was picked up a small number of times. The chain combines TRBV4-1 with TRBJ2-1; 7 bases are shared with TRBD1. The CDR3 sequence is 16 residues long. V shed 2 bases and J 4 bases; nucleotides not matched to a gene: 8. CDR1 and CDR2 from the germline V gene are MGHRA and YSYEKL. The CDR3 sequence: CASSQTWGTAYNEQFF. As DNA, the CDR3 is TGCGCCAGCAGCCAAACTTGGGGGACAGCTTACAATGAGCAGTTCTTC.

This clonotype showed up just a few times. This sequence joins TRBV12-3 or TRBV12-4 and TRBJ1-6; TRBD1 is a possible D gene (5 bases). The CDR3 sequence is 15 residues long. Trimming left V 2 bases short and J 9 bases short, with 14 bases between. CDR3 DNA sequence: TGTGCCAGCAGTTTATATGGGGCCGAGGGTTCACCCCTCCACTTT. This codes for CASSLYGAEGSPLHF.

This clonotype appeared a few times. The genes are TRBV7-6 and TRBJ2-1, with TRBD2 matching over 16 bases. Trimming removed 1 base from V and 7 bases from J; junction bases left unmatched: 7. Germline-derived CDR1 and CDR2 are SGHVS and FNYEAQ. The CDR3 spans 18 residues. CDR3 residues: CASSLVAGLAGGPNEQFF. As DNA, the CDR3 is TGTGCCAGCAGCTTAGTAGCGGGACTAGCGGGAGGGCCTAATGAGCAGTTCTTC.

The chain joins TRBV16 to TRBJ2-3; D unclear. There are 14 residues in the CDR3. V lost 3 bases to trimming and J lost 2 bases, with 9 bases between them. CDR1 KGHSY and CDR2 FQNENV come from the germline V gene. The CDR3 region is CASSQQAFTDTQYF. CDR3 DNA: TGTGCCAGCAGCCAGCAGGCATTCACAGATACGCAGTATTTT.

This clonotype was seen ten or more times. The rearrangement links TRBV20-1 to TRBJ1-1; D perhaps matches TRBD1 (6 bases). With 1 base removed from V and 10 bases from J, the gap between germline ends came to 10 bases. Germline V gene sequence: CDR1 DFQATT, CDR2 SNEGSKA (reference sequence). This CDR3 comprises 11 residues. CDR3 in amino acids: CSARVGTPAFF. For the CDR3, the DNA is TGCAGTGCTAGAGTTGGGACACCAGCTTTCTTT.

The chain employs TRBV6-1 and TRBJ2-2; D possibly matches TRBD1 or TRBD2 (6 bases each). CDR3 size: 15 residues. The germline V and J ends were trimmed by 6 bases and 0 bases, with 11 bases remaining between them. Germline-derived CDR1 and CDR2 are MNHNS and SASEGT. CDR3 sequence reads: CASRRGDANTGELFF. CDR3 in DNA: TGTGCCAGCAGAAGGGGGGACGCGAACACCGGGGAGCTGTTTTTT.

This clonotype was observed a few times. V gene TRBV5-1 combines with J gene TRBJ1-2; D is unresolved. The germline V gene encodes CDR1 SGHRS and CDR2 YFSETQ. This CDR3 is 13 amino acids long. V lost 0 bases to trimming and J lost 8 bases, with 11 bases between them. As DNA, the CDR3 is TGCGCCAGCAGCTTGGAAGGGAGTGGGGGCTACACCTTC. Residues: CASSLEGSGGYTF.

This clonotype showed up just a few times. The chain combines TRBV6-1 with TRBJ2-3, with D possibly TRBD2 on 6 matching bases. The CDR3 loop spans 15 amino acids. Germline V lookup: CDR1 MNHNS, CDR2 SASEGT. The V and J ends lost 3 bases and 1 base respectively, with 11 bases between them. The CDR3: CASSEMRLGTDTQYF. In nucleotides, the CDR3 is TGTGCCAGCAGTGAGATGAGACTAGGCACAGATACGCAGTATTTT.

The V and J genes are TRBV20-1 and TRBJ2-1, with 8 bases that match TRBD2. The CDR3 runs 14 residues. Germline V lookup: CDR1 DFQATT, CDR2 SNEGSKA (reference sequence). V dropped 2 bases and J dropped 4; count of bases not matched to a gene: 4. The CDR3 nucleotides read TGCAGTGCTAGAAAAGCGGGAGTTTACAATGAGCAGTTCTTC. This sequence encodes CSARKAGVYNEQFF.

The table lists this clonotype with a count of one. A read error is possible here, since a much larger clone lies one base away. The V and J genes are TRBV29-1 and TRBJ2-1; perhaps TRBD1 as D (6 bases). The length of the CDR3 is 13 residues. CDR1 is SQVTM, CDR2 ANQGSEA, per germline. The CDR3, as DNA: TGCAGCGTCGGGACAACCTCCTACAATGAGAAGTTCTTC. Protein: CSVGTTSYNEKFF.

This clonotype was recorded a few times. The V gene is TRBV19, the J gene TRBJ1-4; D is unresolved. V dropped 5 bases and J dropped 8 bases, with 15 bases sitting between them. Germline-derived CDR1 and CDR2 are LNHDA and SQIVND (reference sequence). The CDR3 is 14 residues long. CDR3 sequence (DNA): TGTGCCAGTAGTCCCGGGGTGGCCGCGGAAAAACTGTTTTTT. Translated, it gives CASSPGVAAEKLFF.

The V and J genes are TRBV5-6 and TRBJ2-3; possibly TRBD1 for D (6 bases). V lost 2 bases to trimming and J lost 2 bases, with 15 bases between them. CDR1 is SGHDT, CDR2 YYEEEE, per germline. The CDR3 has 16 amino acids. The CDR3 DNA reads as TGTGCCAGCAGCTTCATTGGACAGTTTCACACAGATACGCAGTATTTT. Translating gives CASSFIGQFHTDTQYF.

This clonotype was seen a handful of times. The chain employs TRBV20-1 and TRBJ1-5; maybe TRBD1 (5 bases). The CDR3 sequence is 16 residues long. From germline, CDR1 is DFQATT and CDR2 SNEGSKA (reference sequence). V lost 0 bases and J 4 bases, leaving 16 bases between the germline ends. The CDR3 loop is CSARDLTGTVNQPQHF. Written as DNA, the CDR3 is TGCAGTGCTAGAGATCTTACCGGGACGGTGAATCAGCCCCAGCATTTT.

This clonotype was counted a few times. The CDR3 region has the DNA TGTGCCAGCAGCCAAGGTCCAGTTAGCAATCAGCCCCAGCATTTT. Amino acid sequence: CASSQGPVSNQPQHF. J is TRBJ1-5 and V is TRBV3-1; D is unclear. The germline V and J ends were trimmed by 1 base and 0 bases, with 7 bases remaining between them. The CDR3 length is 15 residues. The germline V gene has CDR1 LGHDT and CDR2 YNNKEL (reference sequence).

V is TRBV12-3 or TRBV12-4 and J is TRBJ2-5; TRBD1 aligns across 9 bases. The junction had 13 bases not matched to a gene; V was cut back by 7 bases and J by 7 bases. The CDR3 runs to 15 residues. In nucleotides, the CDR3 is TGTGCCAGCACCCGATCGCACAGGGGGCATGGGACCCAGTACTTC. It is translated as CASTRSHRGHGTQYF.